Listed below are T cell receptor beta chains from one sample, sequenced in a study of cytomegalovirus exposure and HLA in healthy donors. Sequencing was performed with immunoSEQ multiplex PCR; in TCRdb, only in-frame clones are kept and a portion is missing. The sample contains 130,000 or so clones, 81% of which appear only once. The sample comprised PBMCs. These receptor sequences come from a man aged 18 to 30 in good health and CMV-seronegative. Each CDR3 is given with its conserved first and last residue. The order of the fields is V gene, clone size, D gene, J gene, CDR3 DNA, CDR3 protein. The D gene is left open where the match is weak. A row's size may be missing; if present it is once, few, many or a size class.

v_gene: TRBV2
abundance: .
d_gene: TRBD2
j_gene: TRBJ2-7
CDR3nt: TGTGCCAGCAGTGAAGGTGCGGGGGGGCCCTACGAGCAGTACTTC
CDR3aa: CASSEGAGGPYEQYF

v_gene: TRBV10-2
abundance: .
d_gene: TRBD2
j_gene: TRBJ2-2
CDR3nt: TGCGCCAGCAGTGTGGCGGGGGGGCCCGGGGAGCTGTTTTTT
CDR3aa: CASSVAGGPGELFF

v_gene: TRBV4-1
abundance: .
d_gene: TRBD1
j_gene: TRBJ1-2
CDR3nt: TGCGCCAGCAGCCAAGCGGACAGGGATGGAGGTGGCTACACCTTC
CDR3aa: CASSQADRDGGGYTF

v_gene: TRBV7-3
abundance: .
d_gene: TRBD1
j_gene: TRBJ2-5
CDR3nt: TGTGCCAGCAGCTCCGACAGGGGCGAGACCCAGTACTTC
CDR3aa: CASSSDRGETQYF

v_gene: TRBV4-2
abundance: .
d_gene: TRBD1
j_gene: TRBJ1-6
CDR3nt: TGTGCCAGCAGCCAAGCCGTACAGGGGGCTAACGATTCACCCCTCCACTTT
CDR3aa: CASSQAVQGANDSPLHF

v_gene: TRBV7-9
abundance: .
d_gene: TRBD1
j_gene: TRBJ2-1
CDR3nt: TGTGCCAGCAGCTCAACTCTGACAGGGAAGAGTGAGCAGTTCTTC
CDR3aa: CASSSTLTGKSEQFF

v_gene: TRBV7-9
abundance: .
d_gene: .
j_gene: TRBJ2-1
CDR3nt: TGTGCCAGCAGTAGTACGGGGGACCTCGACAATGAGCAGTTCTTC
CDR3aa: CASSSTGDLDNEQFF

v_gene: TRBV6-1
abundance: few
d_gene: TRBD1
j_gene: TRBJ1-2
CDR3nt: TGTGCCAGCAGATGGGGACAGACTAACTATGGCTACACCTTC
CDR3aa: CASRWGQTNYGYTF

v_gene: TRBV7-9
abundance: .
d_gene: TRBD1
j_gene: TRBJ1-6
CDR3nt: TGTGCCAGCAGCCTCACCGGGACAGGGACTTCACCCCTCCACTTT
CDR3aa: CASSLTGTGTSPLHF

v_gene: TRBV9
abundance: .
d_gene: .
j_gene: TRBJ1-3
CDR3nt: TGTGCCAGCAGCGTAGGGGGTGGGCAGGGTGAAAACACCATATATTTT
CDR3aa: CASSVGGGQGENTIYF

v_gene: TRBV5-4
abundance: .
d_gene: TRBD1
j_gene: TRBJ2-7
CDR3nt: TGTGCCAGCAGCGTAGGACAGGGTAGCTACGAGCAGTACTTC
CDR3aa: CASSVGQGSYEQYF

v_gene: TRBV27
abundance: once
d_gene: .
j_gene: TRBJ2-7
CDR3nt: TGTGCCACCATTCGCCCCGGGACCTACGAGCAGTACTTC
CDR3aa: CATIRPGTYEQYF

v_gene: TRBV5-8
abundance: few
d_gene: TRBD1
j_gene: TRBJ1-2
CDR3nt: TGTGCCAGCAGCTTGGATGGGACAGAGGTCTACACCTTC
CDR3aa: CASSLDGTEVYTF

v_gene: TRBV7-9
abundance: .
d_gene: TRBD1
j_gene: TRBJ2-7
CDR3nt: TGTGCCAGCAGCTTGAGACAGGGGGCTTCTGGCGAGCAGTACTTC
CDR3aa: CASSLRQGASGEQYF

v_gene: TRBV9
abundance: .
d_gene: TRBD2
j_gene: TRBJ2-7
CDR3nt: TGTGCCAGCAGCGTAGGCATTAGCGGGGGGGCTGGCGAGCAGTACTTC
CDR3aa: CASSVGISGGAGEQYF

v_gene: TRBV9
abundance: once
d_gene: TRBD1
j_gene: TRBJ1-2
CDR3nt: TGTGCCAGCAGCGTAAAGGGACAGGTGGATGGCTACACCTTC
CDR3aa: CASSVKGQVDGYTF

v_gene: TRBV6-5
abundance: once
d_gene: TRBD1
j_gene: TRBJ1-4
CDR3nt: TGTGCCAGCAGTCCCTCAGGGGGGAAGAATGAAAAACTGTTTTTT
CDR3aa: CASSPSGGKNEKLFF

v_gene: TRBV5-1
abundance: .
d_gene: TRBD2
j_gene: TRBJ2-3
CDR3nt: TGCGCCAGCAGCCCGGGACTAGCGGGGTTTGGGGCAGATACGCAGTATTTT
CDR3aa: CASSPGLAGFGADTQYF

v_gene: TRBV6-5
abundance: .
d_gene: TRBD1
j_gene: TRBJ2-1
CDR3nt: TGTGCCAGCAGTTATTCAGGGGGACAGGTCTACAATGAGCAGTTCTTC
CDR3aa: CASSYSGGQVYNEQFF

v_gene: TRBV21-1
abundance: .
d_gene: .
j_gene: TRBJ1-2
CDR3nt: TGTGCCAGCAGCAATGTTGAGACAAGCTATGGCTACACCTTC
CDR3aa: CASSNVETSYGYTF

v_gene: TRBV4-1
abundance: .
d_gene: .
j_gene: TRBJ2-1
CDR3nt: TGCGCCAGCAGCCAGGGCCCTTACAATGAGCAGTTCTTC
CDR3aa: CASSQGPYNEQFF

v_gene: TRBV7-8
abundance: .
d_gene: .
j_gene: TRBJ2-7
CDR3nt: TGTGCCAGCAGCTTAGCAAAACCACCTCGGGAGCAGTACTTC
CDR3aa: CASSLAKPPREQYF

v_gene: TRBV18
abundance: .
d_gene: .
j_gene: TRBJ2-7
CDR3nt: TGTGCCAGCTCACCCCGCGCGCGCGAGCAGTACTTC
CDR3aa: CASSPRAREQYF

v_gene: TRBV7-9
abundance: .
d_gene: .
j_gene: TRBJ2-7
CDR3nt: TGTGCCAGCGATAAACTGGACAGTTGGGACTACGAGCAGTACTTC
CDR3aa: CASDKLDSWDYEQYF

v_gene: TRBV13
abundance: once
d_gene: .
j_gene: TRBJ1-3
CDR3nt: TGTGCCAGCACCCCGCGAGGGGGAAACACCATATATTTT
CDR3aa: CASTPRGGNTIYF

v_gene: TRBV10-3
abundance: .
d_gene: TRBD2
j_gene: TRBJ2-7
CDR3nt: TGTGCCACCCGGGGGAGGGCTTTCAACGAGCAGTACTTC
CDR3aa: CATRGRAFNEQYF

v_gene: TRBV10-3
abundance: .
d_gene: TRBD2
j_gene: TRBJ2-1
CDR3nt: TGTGCCATGATTAAGCGGGGGGGTTCCTACAATGAGCAGTTCTTC
CDR3aa: CAMIKRGGSYNEQFF

v_gene: TRBV6-1
abundance: few
d_gene: .
j_gene: TRBJ2-3
CDR3nt: TGTGCCACCACGCTACAGGCCACCACAGATACGCAGTATTTT
CDR3aa: CATTLQATTDTQYF

v_gene: TRBV5-6
abundance: .
d_gene: TRBD1
j_gene: TRBJ2-7
CDR3nt: TGTGCCAGCAGCTCCTACCGACAGGGAAAGGGCGAGCAGTACTTC
CDR3aa: CASSSYRQGKGEQYF

v_gene: TRBV6-5
abundance: .
d_gene: TRBD2
j_gene: TRBJ2-3
CDR3nt: TGTGCCAGCAGCCTCGGACTAGCGGGGGCAGATACGCAGTATTTT
CDR3aa: CASSLGLAGADTQYF

v_gene: TRBV10-3
abundance: .
d_gene: .
j_gene: TRBJ2-5
CDR3nt: TGTGCCATCAGTGAGGGGCAGGGGGAGACCCAGTACTTC
CDR3aa: CAISEGQGETQYF

v_gene: TRBV18
abundance: .
d_gene: .
j_gene: TRBJ2-3
CDR3nt: TGTGCCAGCTCACCATACGAGGGATCTACAGATACGCAGTATTTT
CDR3aa: CASSPYEGSTDTQYF

v_gene: TRBV11-2
abundance: .
d_gene: .
j_gene: TRBJ2-7
CDR3nt: TGTGCCAGCAGCTTCCTAAACTACGAGCAGTACTTC
CDR3aa: CASSFLNYEQYF

v_gene: TRBV15
abundance: .
d_gene: .
j_gene: TRBJ1-5
CDR3nt: TGTGCCACCAGCAGCCGACAGAATCAGCCCCAGCATTTT
CDR3aa: CATSSRQNQPQHF

v_gene: TRBV5-1
abundance: .
d_gene: TRBD1
j_gene: TRBJ1-2
CDR3nt: TGCGCCAGCAGCAGACAAGGACAGGGGAATGGCTACACCTTC
CDR3aa: CASSRQGQGNGYTF

v_gene: TRBV9
abundance: once
d_gene: TRBD2
j_gene: TRBJ2-2
CDR3nt: TGTGCCAGCAGCGCTCCCCTCGGACTAGCGGAAACCGGGGAGCTGTTTTTT
CDR3aa: CASSAPLGLAETGELFF

v_gene: TRBV7-9
abundance: .
d_gene: .
j_gene: TRBJ2-7
CDR3nt: TGTGCCAGCAGCTTCCGGGACACTTCCTACGAGCAGTACTTC
CDR3aa: CASSFRDTSYEQYF

v_gene: TRBV5-1
abundance: few
d_gene: .
j_gene: TRBJ1-6
CDR3nt: TGCGCCAGCAGCTTTGACAGCTATAATTCACCCCTCCACTTT
CDR3aa: CASSFDSYNSPLHF

v_gene: TRBV7-9
abundance: once
d_gene: TRBD1
j_gene: TRBJ1-2
CDR3nt: TGTGCCAGCAGGGGACAGGGCCCCTATGGCTACACCTTC
CDR3aa: CASRGQGPYGYTF

v_gene: TRBV5-4
abundance: .
d_gene: .
j_gene: TRBJ2-7
CDR3nt: TGTGCCAGCAGCACGCAGGGGCCACTTAACTACGAGCAGTACTTC
CDR3aa: CASSTQGPLNYEQYF

v_gene: TRBV2
abundance: .
d_gene: TRBD2
j_gene: TRBJ2-5
CDR3nt: TGTGCCAGCAGTGATACGGATAGCGGGGGCCCCTGGTGGCAAGAGACCCAGTACTTC
CDR3aa: CASSDTDSGGPWWQETQYF

v_gene: TRBV9
abundance: .
d_gene: TRBD1
j_gene: TRBJ2-7
CDR3nt: TGTGCCAGCAGCGTAGTCACAGGGGCCTACGAGCAGTACTTC
CDR3aa: CASSVVTGAYEQYF

v_gene: TRBV6-5
abundance: .
d_gene: .
j_gene: TRBJ1-2
CDR3nt: TGTGCCAGCAGACCCGAACAGGGATCCGATGGCTACACCTTC
CDR3aa: CASRPEQGSDGYTF

v_gene: TRBV9
abundance: .
d_gene: TRBD1
j_gene: TRBJ1-3
CDR3nt: TGTGCCAGCAGCACGGGACAGGGCGCCACCATATATTTT
CDR3aa: CASSTGQGATIYF

v_gene: TRBV10-3
abundance: .
d_gene: .
j_gene: TRBJ2-2
CDR3nt: TGTGCCATCAGCGGAGGGAACACCGGGGAGCTGTTTTTT
CDR3aa: CAISGGNTGELFF

v_gene: TRBV7-2
abundance: .
d_gene: TRBD1
j_gene: TRBJ1-2
CDR3nt: TGTGCCAGCAGCAAGACGACAGGGGGGGGAGGCTACACCTTC
CDR3aa: CASSKTTGGGGYTF